A selection of T cell receptor beta chains follows, all from one sample in a study of CD8 T cells in ankylosing spondylitis. MiXCR, applied by TCRdb to the 5' RACE reads, yields one record per CDR3 protein. The sample carries 250,000 to 300,000 distinct CDR3 sequences, 20% recorded once. The specimen was blood, either unsorted or a sorted T cell fraction (not recorded which). The origin of the receptors is a male donor with ankylosing spondylitis or in good health (not recorded which). CDR3s include the opening cysteine and the closing phenylalanine or tryptophan. A D gene is named only where the DNA matches it firmly. Not all rows give a size; the values are once, few, many and, for expanded clones, a class.

d_gene: -; v_gene: TRBV29-1; abundance: many; j_gene: TRBJ2-5; CDR3aa: CSVEDRRGQETQYF; CDR3nt: TGCAGCGTTGAAGATCGACGGGGACAAGAGACCCAGTACTTC
d_gene: TRBD1; v_gene: TRBV5-1; abundance: few; j_gene: TRBJ2-1; CDR3aa: CASSPGQGRYNEQFF; CDR3nt: TGCGCCAGCAGCCCGGGACAGGGGAGATACAATGAGCAGTTCTTC
d_gene: TRBD2; v_gene: TRBV9; abundance: -; j_gene: TRBJ2-5; CDR3aa: CASSVAAGGLQTQYF; CDR3nt: TGTGCCAGCAGCGTAGCAGCGGGAGGGCTACAGACCCAGTACTTC
d_gene: -; v_gene: TRBV5-6; abundance: few; j_gene: TRBJ1-4; CDR3aa: CASSLAKGDVRAYGRKLFF; CDR3nt: TGTGCCAGCAGCTTGGCCAAAGGGGACGTACGGGCGTACGGACGTAAACTGTTTTTT
d_gene: -; v_gene: TRBV6-1; abundance: few; j_gene: TRBJ2-5; CDR3aa: CASERQAWETQYF; CDR3nt: TGTGCCAGCGAGAGGCAGGCCTGGGAGACCCAGTACTTC
d_gene: TRBD2; v_gene: TRBV13; abundance: once; j_gene: TRBJ2-3; CDR3aa: CARSLIGSSGEGTDTQYF; CDR3nt: TGTGCCCGCAGCTTGATCGGTTCTAGCGGGGAGGGGACAGATACGCAGTATTTT
d_gene: TRBD1; v_gene: TRBV3-1; abundance: -; j_gene: TRBJ1-1; CDR3aa: CASSQDGTAKAFF; CDR3nt: TGTGCCAGCAGCCAAGACGGGACAGCCAAAGCTTTCTTT
d_gene: -; v_gene: TRBV28; abundance: few; j_gene: TRBJ1-2; CDR3aa: CASSLLDRDVYGYTF; CDR3nt: TGTGCCAGCAGTTTACTGGACAGAGATGTCTATGGCTACACCTTC
d_gene: TRBD2; v_gene: TRBV15; abundance: -; j_gene: TRBJ2-5; CDR3aa: CATSRGLTSVQETQYF; CDR3nt: TGTGCCACCAGCAGGGGATTGACTAGCGTCCAAGAGACCCAGTACTTC
d_gene: -; v_gene: TRBV30; abundance: few; j_gene: TRBJ1-2; CDR3aa: CAWSQGYSYGYTF; CDR3nt: TGTGCCTGGAGCCAGGGTTACTCCTATGGCTACACCTTC
d_gene: -; v_gene: TRBV5-5; abundance: -; j_gene: TRBJ1-3; CDR3aa: CASSTRTSSGNTIYF; CDR3nt: TGTGCCAGCAGCACCCGGACCAGCTCTGGAAACACCATATATTTT
d_gene: -; v_gene: TRBV20-1; abundance: few; j_gene: TRBJ2-5; CDR3aa: CSAPDPHQETQYF; CDR3nt: TGCAGTGCCCCGGACCCGCACCAAGAGACCCAGTACTTC
d_gene: -; v_gene: TRBV13; abundance: -; j_gene: TRBJ2-3; CDR3aa: CASTGTDTQYF; CDR3nt: TGTGCCAGCACCGGCACAGATACGCAGTATTTT
d_gene: TRBD2; v_gene: TRBV11-2; abundance: -; j_gene: TRBJ2-5; CDR3aa: CASSSNFGLAGKGSETQYF; CDR3nt: TGTGCCAGCAGCTCAAACTTCGGACTAGCGGGAAAGGGGTCGGAGACCCAGTACTTC
d_gene: -; v_gene: TRBV4-2; abundance: -; j_gene: TRBJ1-6; CDR3aa: CASSQVQSSYNSPLHF; CDR3nt: TGTGCCAGCAGCCAGGTCCAGAGCTCCTATAATTCACCCCTCCACTTT
d_gene: -; v_gene: TRBV7-2; abundance: few; j_gene: TRBJ1-1; CDR3aa: CASSRLGSGGTEAFF; CDR3nt: TGTGCCAGCAGCCGCTTGGGTTCGGGGGGAACTGAAGCTTTCTTT
d_gene: -; v_gene: TRBV5-4; abundance: few; j_gene: TRBJ1-6; CDR3aa: CASSLTWDRNNSPLHF; CDR3nt: TGTGCCAGCAGCTTGACCTGGGACCGTAATAATTCACCCCTCCACTTT
d_gene: TRBD2; v_gene: TRBV2; abundance: -; j_gene: TRBJ2-2; CDR3aa: CASSEAIAGGTGELFF; CDR3nt: TGTGCCAGCAGTGAAGCAATAGCGGGAGGAACCGGGGAGCTGTTTTTT
d_gene: TRBD1; v_gene: TRBV6-5; abundance: -; j_gene: TRBJ1-4; CDR3aa: CASSYFVPGQGSGGKLFF; CDR3nt: TGTGCCAGCAGTTACTTCGTCCCGGGACAGGGAAGCGGCGGAAAACTGTTTTTT
d_gene: -; v_gene: TRBV11-2; abundance: many; j_gene: TRBJ2-3; CDR3aa: CASSPGNRANTQYF; CDR3nt: TGTGCCAGCAGCCCCGGTAACAGGGCAAATACGCAGTATTTT
d_gene: -; v_gene: TRBV9; abundance: few; j_gene: TRBJ2-5; CDR3aa: CASSVAPSEETQYF; CDR3nt: TGTGCCAGCAGCGTAGCACCTTCTGAGGAGACCCAGTACTTC
d_gene: -; v_gene: TRBV15; abundance: -; j_gene: TRBJ1-6; CDR3aa: CATSRDVNSPLHF; CDR3nt: TGTGCCACCAGCAGAGATGTTAATTCACCCCTCCACTTT
d_gene: -; v_gene: TRBV7-3; abundance: -; j_gene: TRBJ2-3; CDR3aa: CASSWGLAMPDTQYF; CDR3nt: TGTGCCAGCAGCTGGGGGCTAGCGATGCCAGATACGCAGTATTTT
d_gene: -; v_gene: TRBV12-3/TRBV12-4; abundance: -; j_gene: TRBJ2-3; CDR3aa: CASSMSWVETDTQYF; CDR3nt: TGTGCCAGCAGTATGTCATGGGTGGAAACAGATACGCAGTATTTT